The TCR beta chain described here comes from a study of OX40 agonist ivuxolimab in advanced cancers. Data came from immunoSEQ multiplex PCR; TCRdb stores just in-frame clones and leaves some out. The table shows 75,000 to 100,000 clones, with more than 75% occurring only once. With 6 bases clipped from V and 4 bases from J, the junction kept 8 bases outside the gene matches. CDR3 size: 16 residues. Per the germline V gene, CDR1 is MNHNY and CDR2 is SVGAGI (reference sequence). This chain uses TRBV6-6 with TRBJ2-2, with 10 bases that match TRBD1. The receptor was isolated from an adult with an advanced solid tumor such as melanoma, head and neck, liver or kidney cancer. This material consisted of CD4+ or CD8+ T cells sorted from blood, taken in a trial of the OX40 agonist ivuxolimab. In nucleotides, the CDR3 is TGTGCCAGCAGGGGTAGACAGGGGGCGCGCACCGGGGAGCTGTTTTTT. This translates into CASRGRQGARTGELFF.